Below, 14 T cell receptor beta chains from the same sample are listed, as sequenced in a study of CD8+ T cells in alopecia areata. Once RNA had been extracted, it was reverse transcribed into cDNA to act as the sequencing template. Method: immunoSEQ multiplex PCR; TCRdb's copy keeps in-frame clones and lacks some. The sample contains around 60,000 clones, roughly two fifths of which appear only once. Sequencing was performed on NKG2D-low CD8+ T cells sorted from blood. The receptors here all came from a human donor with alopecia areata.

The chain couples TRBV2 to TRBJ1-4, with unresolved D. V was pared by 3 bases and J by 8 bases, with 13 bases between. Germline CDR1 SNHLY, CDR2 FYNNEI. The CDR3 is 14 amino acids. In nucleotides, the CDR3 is TGTGCCAGCAGTGATTTAATTCTGGTCGAAAAACTGTTTTTT. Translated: CASSDLILVEKLFF.

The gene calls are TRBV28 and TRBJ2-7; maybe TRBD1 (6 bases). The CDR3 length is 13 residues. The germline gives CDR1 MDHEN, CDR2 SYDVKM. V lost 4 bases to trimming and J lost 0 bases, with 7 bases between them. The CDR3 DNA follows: TGTGCCAGCAGTTACAGGGCCTCCTACGAGCAGTACTTC. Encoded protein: CASSYRASYEQYF.

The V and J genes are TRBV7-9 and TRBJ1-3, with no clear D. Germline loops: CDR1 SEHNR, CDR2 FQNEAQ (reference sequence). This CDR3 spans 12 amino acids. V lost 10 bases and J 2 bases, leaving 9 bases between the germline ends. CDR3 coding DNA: TGTGCCACCCCTTTGACTGGAAACACCATATATTTT. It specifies CATPLTGNTIYF.

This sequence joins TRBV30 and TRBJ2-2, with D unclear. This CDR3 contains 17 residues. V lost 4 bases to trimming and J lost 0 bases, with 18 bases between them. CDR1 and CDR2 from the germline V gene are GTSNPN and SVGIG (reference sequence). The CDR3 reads CAWIGGQAVPNTGELFF. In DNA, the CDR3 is TGTGCCTGGATTGGTGGGCAGGCAGTACCGAACACCGGGGAGCTGTTTTTT. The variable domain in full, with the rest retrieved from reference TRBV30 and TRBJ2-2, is SQTIHQWPATLVQPVGSPLSLECTVEGTSNPNLYWYRQAAGRGLQLLFYSVGIGQISSEVPQNLSASRPQDRQFILSSKKLLLSDSGFYLCAWIGGQAVPNTGELFFGEGSRLTVL.

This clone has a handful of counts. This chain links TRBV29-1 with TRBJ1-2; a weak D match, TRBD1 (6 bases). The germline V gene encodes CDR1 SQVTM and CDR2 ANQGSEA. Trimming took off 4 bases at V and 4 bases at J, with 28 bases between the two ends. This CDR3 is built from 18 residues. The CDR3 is CSVVSNRVAATGVYGYTF. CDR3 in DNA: TGCAGCGTTGTATCAAACAGGGTCGCGGCGACGGGTGTCTATGGCTACACCTTC. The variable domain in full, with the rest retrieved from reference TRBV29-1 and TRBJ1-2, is SAVISQKPSRDICQRGTSLTIQCQVDSQVTMMFWYRQQPGQSLTLIATANQGSEATYESGFVIDKFPISRPNLTFSTLTVSNMSPEDSSIYLCSVVSNRVAATGVYGYTFGSGTRLTVV.

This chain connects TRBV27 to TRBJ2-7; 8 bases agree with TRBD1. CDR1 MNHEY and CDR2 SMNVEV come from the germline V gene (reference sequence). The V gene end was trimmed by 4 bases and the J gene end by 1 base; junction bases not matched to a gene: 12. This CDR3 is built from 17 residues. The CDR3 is CASSSRGGQGMSYEQYF. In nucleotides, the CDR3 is TGTGCCAGCAGTTCGAGGGGAGGACAGGGAATGTCCTACGAGCAGTACTTC.

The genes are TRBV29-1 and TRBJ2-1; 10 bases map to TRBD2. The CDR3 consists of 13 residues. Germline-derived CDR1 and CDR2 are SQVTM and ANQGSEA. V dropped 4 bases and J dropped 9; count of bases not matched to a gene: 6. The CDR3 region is CSVGAGGWGEQFF. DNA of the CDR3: TGCAGCGTTGGAGCGGGAGGGTGGGGTGAGCAGTTCTTC.

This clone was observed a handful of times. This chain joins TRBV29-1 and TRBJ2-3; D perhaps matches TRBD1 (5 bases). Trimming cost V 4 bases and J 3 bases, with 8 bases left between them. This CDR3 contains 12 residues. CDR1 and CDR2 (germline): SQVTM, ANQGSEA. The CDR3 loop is CSVGRDTDTQYF. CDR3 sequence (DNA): TGCAGCGTTGGCAGGGATACAGATACGCAGTATTTT.

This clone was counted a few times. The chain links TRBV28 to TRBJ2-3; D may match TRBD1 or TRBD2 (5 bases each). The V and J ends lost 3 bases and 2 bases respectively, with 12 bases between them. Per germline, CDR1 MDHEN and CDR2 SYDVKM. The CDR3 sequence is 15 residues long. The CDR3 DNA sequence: TGTGCCAGCAGTTTTCCGGGACCCCCCACAGATACGCAGTATTTT. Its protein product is CASSFPGPPTDTQYF.

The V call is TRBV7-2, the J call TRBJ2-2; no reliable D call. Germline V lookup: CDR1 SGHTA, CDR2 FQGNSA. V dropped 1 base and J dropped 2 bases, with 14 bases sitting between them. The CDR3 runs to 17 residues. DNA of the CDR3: TGTGCCAGCAGCTTAGATCCGACCTTCCTAAACACCGGGGAGCTGTTTTTT. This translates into CASSLDPTFLNTGELFF.

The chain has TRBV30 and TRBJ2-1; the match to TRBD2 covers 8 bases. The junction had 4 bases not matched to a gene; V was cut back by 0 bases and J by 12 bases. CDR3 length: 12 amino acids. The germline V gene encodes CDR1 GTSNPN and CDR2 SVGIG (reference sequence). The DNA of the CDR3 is TGTGCCTGGAGTGTGTCCGCGGGAGGGCAGTTCTTC. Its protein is CAWSVSAGGQFF.

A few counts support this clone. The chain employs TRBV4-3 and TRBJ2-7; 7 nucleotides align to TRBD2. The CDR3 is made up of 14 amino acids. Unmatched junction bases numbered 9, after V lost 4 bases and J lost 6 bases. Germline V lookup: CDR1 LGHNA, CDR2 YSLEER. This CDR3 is CASSPGLFSREQYF. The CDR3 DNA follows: TGCGCCAGCAGCCCGGGACTATTCAGTCGCGAGCAGTACTTC.

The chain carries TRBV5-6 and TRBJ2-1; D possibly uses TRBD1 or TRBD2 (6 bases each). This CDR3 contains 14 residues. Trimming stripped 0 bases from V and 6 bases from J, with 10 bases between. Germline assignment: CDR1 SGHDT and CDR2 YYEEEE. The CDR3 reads CASSLEGGSNEQFF. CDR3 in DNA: TGTGCCAGCAGCTTGGAGGGGGGATCCAATGAGCAGTTCTTC.

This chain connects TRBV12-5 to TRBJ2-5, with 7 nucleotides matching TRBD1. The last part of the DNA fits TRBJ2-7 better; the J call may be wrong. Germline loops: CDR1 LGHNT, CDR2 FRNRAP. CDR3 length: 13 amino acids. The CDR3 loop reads CASGLGTGYEQYF. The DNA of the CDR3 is TGTGCTAGTGGTTTGGGGACAGGCTACGAGCAGTACTTC.